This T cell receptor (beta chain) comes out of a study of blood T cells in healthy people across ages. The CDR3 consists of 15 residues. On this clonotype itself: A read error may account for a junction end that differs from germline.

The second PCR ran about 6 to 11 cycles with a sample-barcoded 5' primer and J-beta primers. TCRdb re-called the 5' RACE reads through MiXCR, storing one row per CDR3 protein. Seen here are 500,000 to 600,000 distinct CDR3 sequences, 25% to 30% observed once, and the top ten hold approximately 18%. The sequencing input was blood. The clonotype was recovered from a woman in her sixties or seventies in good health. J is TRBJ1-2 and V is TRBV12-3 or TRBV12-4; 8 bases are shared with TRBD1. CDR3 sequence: CAGSLEQGVSVGYTF. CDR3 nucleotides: TGTGCCGGCAGTTTAGAACAGGGGGTATCGGTTGGCTACACCTTC.